This TCR beta chain was found in a study of cytomegalovirus exposure and HLA in healthy donors. PCR was performed using 60 Vbeta and 13 Jbeta primers. Produced via immunoSEQ multiplex PCR; TCRdb's table is partial and in-frame only. The sample has 95,000 or so clones; 65% to 80% are singletons. This clone turned up a few times. Trimming took 1 base from V and 4 from J, leaving 20 bases between them. This CDR3 region has 18 residues. Germline loops: CDR1 SGHVS, CDR2 FQNEAQ. The sample consisted of PBMCs. This rearrangement joins TRBV7-8 to TRBJ2-1, with D maybe TRBD2 (6 bases). The origin of this receptor is a woman aged 50 to 60 in good health and CMV-seropositive. The CDR3 DNA is TGTGCCAGCAGCTTAGAGGCTGGGGGAGGTGCTTTGTACAATGAGCAGTTCTTC. This gives the protein CASSLEAGGGALYNEQFF.